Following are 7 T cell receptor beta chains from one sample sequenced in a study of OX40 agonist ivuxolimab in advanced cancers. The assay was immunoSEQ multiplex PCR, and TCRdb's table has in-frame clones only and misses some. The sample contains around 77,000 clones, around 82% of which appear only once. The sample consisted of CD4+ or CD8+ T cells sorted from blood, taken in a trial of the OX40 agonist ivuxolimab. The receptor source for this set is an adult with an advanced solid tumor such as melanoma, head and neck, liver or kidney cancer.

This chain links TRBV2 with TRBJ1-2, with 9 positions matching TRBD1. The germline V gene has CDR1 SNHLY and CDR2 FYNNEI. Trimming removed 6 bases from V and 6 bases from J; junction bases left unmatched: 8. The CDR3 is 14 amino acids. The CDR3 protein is CASRGPGQGDGYTF. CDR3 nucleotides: TGTGCCAGCAGAGGTCCGGGACAGGGTGATGGCTACACCTTC.

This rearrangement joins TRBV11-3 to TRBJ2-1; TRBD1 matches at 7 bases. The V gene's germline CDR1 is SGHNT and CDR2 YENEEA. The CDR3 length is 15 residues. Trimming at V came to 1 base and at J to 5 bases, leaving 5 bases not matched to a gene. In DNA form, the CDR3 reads TGTGCCAGCAGCTTAGGGGACAGTATAAACAATGAGCAGTTCTTC. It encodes CASSLGDSINNEQFF.

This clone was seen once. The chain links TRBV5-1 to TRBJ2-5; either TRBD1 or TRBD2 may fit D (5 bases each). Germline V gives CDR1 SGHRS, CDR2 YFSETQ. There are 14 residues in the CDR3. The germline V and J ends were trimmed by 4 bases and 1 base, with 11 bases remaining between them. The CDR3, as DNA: TGCGCCAGCAGCCCCACGGGGACCCAAGAGACCCAGTACTTC. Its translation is CASSPTGTQETQYF.

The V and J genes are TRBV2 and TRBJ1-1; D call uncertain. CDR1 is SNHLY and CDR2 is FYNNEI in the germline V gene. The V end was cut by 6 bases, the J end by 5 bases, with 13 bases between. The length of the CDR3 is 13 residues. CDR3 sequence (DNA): TGTGCCAGCAGCGGCGAGGGTGGGACTGAAGCTTTCTTT. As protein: CASSGEGGTEAFF.

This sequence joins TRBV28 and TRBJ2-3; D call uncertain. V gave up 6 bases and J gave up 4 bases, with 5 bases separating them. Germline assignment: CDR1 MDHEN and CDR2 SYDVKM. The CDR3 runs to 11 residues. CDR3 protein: CASRRSDTQYF. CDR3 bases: TGTGCCAGCAGGCGATCAGATACGCAGTATTTT.

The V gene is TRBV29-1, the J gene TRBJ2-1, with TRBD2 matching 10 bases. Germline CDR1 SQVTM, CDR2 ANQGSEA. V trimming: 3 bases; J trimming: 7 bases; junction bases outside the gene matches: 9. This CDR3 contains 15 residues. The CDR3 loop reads CSVEETSGYLNEQFF. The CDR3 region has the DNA TGCAGCGTTGAGGAGACTAGCGGGTACTTAAATGAGCAGTTCTTC.

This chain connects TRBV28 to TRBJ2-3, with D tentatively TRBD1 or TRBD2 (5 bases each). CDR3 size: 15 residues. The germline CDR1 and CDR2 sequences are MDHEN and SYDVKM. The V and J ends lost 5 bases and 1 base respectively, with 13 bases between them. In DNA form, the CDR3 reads TGTGCCAGCAGTGCCCGGGGCAGGGGCACAGATACGCAGTATTTT. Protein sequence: CASSARGRGTDTQYF.